This TCR beta chain originates from a study of blood T cell repertoires in COVID-19. For the study at large: PBMCs, B-cell-depleted T cells, or T cells provided the cDNA or gDNA that made up the material.

Germline V lookup: CDR1 MDHEN, CDR2 SYDVKM. The V and J ends lost 4 bases and 7 bases respectively, with 22 bases between them. This CDR3 is built from 16 residues. In the authors' workflow: Amplification with reference gene primers provided the estimates of nucleated cell counts. The assay was immunoSEQ multiplex PCR, and TCRdb's table has in-frame clones only and misses some. V and J calls plus clone size are reproduced from that table; the DNA served to infer D and trimming. The table shows about 49,000 clones, with approximately 80% occurring only once. The rearrangement uses TRBV28 and TRBJ1-2, with D unresolved. The specimen sequenced was peripheral blood. The source of this sequence is a woman aged 55-69 years with acute or convalescent COVID-19. In nucleotides, the CDR3 is TGTGCCAGCAGTTCATCGCCGGGAGGGAGGCAGGTTGGCTACACCTTC. Its protein product is CASSSSPGGRQVGYTF.